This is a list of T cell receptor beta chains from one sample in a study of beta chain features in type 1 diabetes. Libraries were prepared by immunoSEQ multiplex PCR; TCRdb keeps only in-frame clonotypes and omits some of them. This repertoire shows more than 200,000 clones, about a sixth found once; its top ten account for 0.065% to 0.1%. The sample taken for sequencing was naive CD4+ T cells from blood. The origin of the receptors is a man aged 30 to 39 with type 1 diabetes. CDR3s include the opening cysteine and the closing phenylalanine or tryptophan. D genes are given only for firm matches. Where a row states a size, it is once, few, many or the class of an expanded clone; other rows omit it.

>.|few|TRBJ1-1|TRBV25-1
TGTGCCAGCACGGCGAGAGCTACAAACACTGAAGCTTTCTTT
CASTARATNTEAFF
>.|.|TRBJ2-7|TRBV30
TGTGCCTGGAGTGCGGGACTTAGGACCTACGAGCAGTACTTC
CAWSAGLRTYEQYF
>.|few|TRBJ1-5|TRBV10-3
TGTGCCATCAGTCCCGACGGTAGCAATCAGCCCCAGCATTTT
CAISPDGSNQPQHF
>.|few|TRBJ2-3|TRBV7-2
TGTGCCAGCAGCCAGGCAAGAGCTAGCACAGATACGCAGTATTTT
CASSQARASTDTQYF
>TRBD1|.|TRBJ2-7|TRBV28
TGTGCCAGCAGTACTCCGGGACAGGGGGCGAAAACTCCCCTCTACGAGCAGTACTTC
CASSTPGQGAKTPLYEQYF
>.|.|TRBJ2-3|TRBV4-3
TGCGCCAGCAGCCAAGTGTGGACTACCAGGGATACGCAGTATTTT
CASSQVWTTRDTQYF
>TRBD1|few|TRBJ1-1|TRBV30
TGTGCCTGGAATTCCGGGACAGGGAACCCTGAAGCTTTCTTT
CAWNSGTGNPEAFF
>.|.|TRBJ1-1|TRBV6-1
TGTGCCCTAAACCCGGGCTTTGAAGCTTTCTTT
CALNPGFEAFF
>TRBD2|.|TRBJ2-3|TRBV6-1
TGTGCCAGCACCGAAGGCGGGAGGACAGATACGCAGTATTTT
CASTEGGRTDTQYF
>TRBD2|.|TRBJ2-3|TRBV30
TGTGCCTGGAGTGTACGGGCGGGAGTGTCAGATACGCAGTATTTT
CAWSVRAGVSDTQYF
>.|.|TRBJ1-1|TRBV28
TGTGCCAGTCAACGTGGGATTAACACTGAAGCTTTCTTT
CASQRGINTEAFF
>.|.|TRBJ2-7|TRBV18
TGTGCCAGCTCACCACCTCTTGGCGAGCAGTACTTC
CASSPPLGEQYF
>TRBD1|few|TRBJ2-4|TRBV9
TGTGCCAGCAGCGAAGGGACAGGGCAAAACATTCAGTACTTC
CASSEGTGQNIQYF
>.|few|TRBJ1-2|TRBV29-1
TGCAGCGTTGATGTTACAGGGTTTGGCTATGGCTACACCTTC
CSVDVTGFGYGYTF
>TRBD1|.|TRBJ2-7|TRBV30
TGTGCCTGGAGTGTCCGGGGACAGGGGCTATGGGAGCAGTACTTC
CAWSVRGQGLWEQYF
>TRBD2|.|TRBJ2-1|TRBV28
TGTGCCAGCAGTTTATCGCCTAGCGGGGGGTTCGGGCAGTTCTTC
CASSLSPSGGFGQFF